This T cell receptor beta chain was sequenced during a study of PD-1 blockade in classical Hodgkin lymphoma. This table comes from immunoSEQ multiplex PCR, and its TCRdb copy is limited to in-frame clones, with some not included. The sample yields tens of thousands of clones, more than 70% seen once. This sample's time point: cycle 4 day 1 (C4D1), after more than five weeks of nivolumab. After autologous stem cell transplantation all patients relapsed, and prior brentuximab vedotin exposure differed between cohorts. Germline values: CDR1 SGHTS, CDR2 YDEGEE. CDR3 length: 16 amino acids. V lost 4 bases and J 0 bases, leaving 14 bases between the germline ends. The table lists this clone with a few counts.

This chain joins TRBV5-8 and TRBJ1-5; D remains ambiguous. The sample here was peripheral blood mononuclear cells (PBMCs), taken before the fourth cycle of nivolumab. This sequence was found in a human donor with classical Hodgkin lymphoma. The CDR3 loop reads CASSRAGSRSNQPQHF. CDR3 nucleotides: TGTGCCAGCAGCAGGGCCGGGTCTCGTAGCAATCAGCCCCAGCATTTT.